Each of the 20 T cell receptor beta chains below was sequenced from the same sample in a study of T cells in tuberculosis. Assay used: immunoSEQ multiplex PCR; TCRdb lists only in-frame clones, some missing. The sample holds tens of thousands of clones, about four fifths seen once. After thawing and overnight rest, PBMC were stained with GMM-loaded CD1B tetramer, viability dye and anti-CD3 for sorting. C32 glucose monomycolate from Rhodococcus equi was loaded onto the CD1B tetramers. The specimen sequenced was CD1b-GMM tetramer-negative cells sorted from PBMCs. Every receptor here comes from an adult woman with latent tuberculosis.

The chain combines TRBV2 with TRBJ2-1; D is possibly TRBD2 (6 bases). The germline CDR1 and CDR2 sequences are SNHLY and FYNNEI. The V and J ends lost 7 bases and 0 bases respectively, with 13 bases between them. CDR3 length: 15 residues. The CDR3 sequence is CASTQGDFSYNEQFF. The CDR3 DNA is TGTGCCAGCACCCAAGGGGACTTCTCCTACAATGAGCAGTTCTTC.

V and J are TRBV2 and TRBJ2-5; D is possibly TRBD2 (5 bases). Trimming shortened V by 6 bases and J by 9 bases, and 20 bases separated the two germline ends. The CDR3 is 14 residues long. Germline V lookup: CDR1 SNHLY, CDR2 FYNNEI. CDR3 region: CASRQDLPGRAQYF. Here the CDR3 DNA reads TGTGCCAGCAGGCAGGACTTGCCTGGAAGGGCCCAGTACTTC.

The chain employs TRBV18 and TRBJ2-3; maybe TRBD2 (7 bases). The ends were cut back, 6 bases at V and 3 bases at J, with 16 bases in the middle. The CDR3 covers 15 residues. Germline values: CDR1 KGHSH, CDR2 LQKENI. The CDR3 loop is CASSPRGAPTDTQYF. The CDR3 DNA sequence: TGTGCCAGCTCGCCCCGGGGGGCGCCTACAGATACGCAGTATTTT.

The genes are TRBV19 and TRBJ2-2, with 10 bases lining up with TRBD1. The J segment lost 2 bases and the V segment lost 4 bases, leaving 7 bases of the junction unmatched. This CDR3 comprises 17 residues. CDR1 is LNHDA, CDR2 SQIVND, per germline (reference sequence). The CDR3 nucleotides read TGTGCCAGTAGTACCCCCCGACAGGGGGCAAACACCGGGGAGCTGTTTTTT. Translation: CASSTPRQGANTGELFF.

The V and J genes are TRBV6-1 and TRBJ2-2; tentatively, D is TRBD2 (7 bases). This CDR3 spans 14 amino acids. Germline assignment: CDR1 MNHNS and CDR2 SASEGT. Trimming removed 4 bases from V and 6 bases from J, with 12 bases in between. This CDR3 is CASSGGGHSGELFF. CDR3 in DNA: TGTGCCAGCAGTGGCGGGGGACATTCCGGGGAGCTGTTTTTT.

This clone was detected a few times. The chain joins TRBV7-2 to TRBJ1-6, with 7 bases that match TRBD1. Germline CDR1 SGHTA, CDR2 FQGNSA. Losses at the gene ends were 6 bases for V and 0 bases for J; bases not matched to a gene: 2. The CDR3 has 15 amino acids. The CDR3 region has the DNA TGTGCCAGCAGGGGACAGAGCTCCTATAATTCACCCCTCCACTTT. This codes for CASRGQSSYNSPLHF.

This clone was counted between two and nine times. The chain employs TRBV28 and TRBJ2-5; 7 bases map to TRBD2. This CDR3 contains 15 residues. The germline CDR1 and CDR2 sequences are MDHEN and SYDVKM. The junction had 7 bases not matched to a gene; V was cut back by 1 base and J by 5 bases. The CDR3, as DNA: TGTGCCAGCAGTTTATATGGGGGGGGGAGGGAGACCCAGTACTTC. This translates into CASSLYGGGRETQYF.

CDR3 loop: CASSLETGQGWAHQFF. Here the CDR3 DNA reads TGTGCCAGCAGCTTGGAGACGGGACAGGGTTGGGCTCACCAATTCTTC. The V gene is TRBV5-5, the J gene TRBJ2-1; 9 nucleotides agree with TRBD1. Germline CDR1 SGHKS, CDR2 YYEKEE (reference sequence). The V segment lost 0 bases and the J segment 16 bases; nucleotides outside the gene matches: 17. The CDR3 length is 16 residues.

CDR3 sequence reads: CASSQDLDRAGSNYNSPLHF. The CDR3, as DNA: TGCGCCAGCAGCCAAGATTTGGACAGGGCAGGTTCGAACTATAATTCACCCCTCCACTTT. The chain recombines TRBV4-3 with TRBJ1-6, with 8 bases that match TRBD1. CDR1 and CDR2 from the germline V gene are LGHNA and YSLEER. With V trimmed by 0 bases and J by 3 bases, 13 bases remained unmatched. This CDR3 is built from 20 residues.

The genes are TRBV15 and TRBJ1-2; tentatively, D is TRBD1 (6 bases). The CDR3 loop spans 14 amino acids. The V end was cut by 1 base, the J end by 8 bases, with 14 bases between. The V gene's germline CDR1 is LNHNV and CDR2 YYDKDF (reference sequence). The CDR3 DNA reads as TGTGCCACCAGCAGAGGGGACAAGGGGCGGGGCTACACCTTC. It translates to CATSRGDKGRGYTF.

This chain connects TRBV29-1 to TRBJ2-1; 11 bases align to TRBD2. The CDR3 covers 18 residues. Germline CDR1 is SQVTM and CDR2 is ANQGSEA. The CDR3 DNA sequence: TGCAACTTTTCTCCGGGACTAGCGGATACGTGGAGATACAATGAGCAGTTCTTC. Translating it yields CNFSPGLADTWRYNEQFF.

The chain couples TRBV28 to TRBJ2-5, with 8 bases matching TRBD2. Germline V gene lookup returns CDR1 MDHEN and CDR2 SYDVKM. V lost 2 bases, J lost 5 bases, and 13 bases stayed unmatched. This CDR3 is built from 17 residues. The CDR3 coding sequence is TGTGCCAGCAGTTTAGGGGGTAGGCGCGGGAGGAGGGAGACCCAGTACTTC. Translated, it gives CASSLGGRRGRRETQYF. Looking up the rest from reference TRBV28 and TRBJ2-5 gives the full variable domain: DVKVTQSSRYLVKRTGEKVFLECVQDMDHENMFWYRQDPGLGLRLIYFSYDVKMKEKGDIPEGYSVSREKKERFSLILESASTNQTSMYLCASSLGGRRGRRETQYFGPGTRLLVL.

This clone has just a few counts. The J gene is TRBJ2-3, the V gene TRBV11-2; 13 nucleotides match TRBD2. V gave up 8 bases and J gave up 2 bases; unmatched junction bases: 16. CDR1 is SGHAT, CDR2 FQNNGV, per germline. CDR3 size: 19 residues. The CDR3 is CASQLGRGLAGTNTDTQYF. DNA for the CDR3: TGTGCCAGCCAGCTGGGCAGGGGACTAGCGGGAACAAACACAGATACGCAGTATTTT.

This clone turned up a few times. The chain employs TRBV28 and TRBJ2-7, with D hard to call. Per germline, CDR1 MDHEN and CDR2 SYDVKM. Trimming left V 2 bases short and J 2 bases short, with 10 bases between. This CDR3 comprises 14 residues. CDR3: CASSLGQPPYEQYF. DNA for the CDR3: TGTGCCAGCAGTTTAGGGCAGCCCCCCTACGAGCAGTACTTC.

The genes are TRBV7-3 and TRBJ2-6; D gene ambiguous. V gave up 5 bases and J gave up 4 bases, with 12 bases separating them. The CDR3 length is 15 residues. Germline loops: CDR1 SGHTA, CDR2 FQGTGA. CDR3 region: CASSPRQGGANVLTF. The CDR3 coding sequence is TGTGCCAGCAGCCCCCGACAAGGAGGGGCCAACGTCCTGACTTTC.

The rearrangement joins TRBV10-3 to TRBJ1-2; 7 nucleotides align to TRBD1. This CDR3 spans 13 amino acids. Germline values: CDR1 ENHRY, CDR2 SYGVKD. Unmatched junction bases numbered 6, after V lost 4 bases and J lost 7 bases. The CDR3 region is CAISGGQSSGYTF. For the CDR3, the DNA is TGTGCCATCAGTGGGGGACAGTCAAGTGGCTACACCTTC.

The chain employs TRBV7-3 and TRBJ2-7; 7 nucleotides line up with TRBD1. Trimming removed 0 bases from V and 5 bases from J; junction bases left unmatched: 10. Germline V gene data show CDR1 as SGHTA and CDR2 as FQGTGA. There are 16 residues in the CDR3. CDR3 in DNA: TGTGCCAGCAGCTTAACACCCACAGGGGCTAAGAACGAGCAGTACTTC. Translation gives CASSLTPTGAKNEQYF. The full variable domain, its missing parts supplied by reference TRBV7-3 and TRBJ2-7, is GAGVSQTPSNKVTEKGKYVELRCDPISGHTALYWYRQSLGQGPEFLIYFQGTGAADDSGLPNDRFFAVRPEGSVSTLKIQRTERGDSAVYLCASSLTPTGAKNEQYFGPGTRLTVT.

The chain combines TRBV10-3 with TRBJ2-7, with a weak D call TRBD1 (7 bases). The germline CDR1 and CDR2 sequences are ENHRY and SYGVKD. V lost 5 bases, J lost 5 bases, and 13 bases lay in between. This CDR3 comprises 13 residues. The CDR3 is CAISKGGGDEQYF. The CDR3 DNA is TGTGCCATCAGTAAAGGAGGGGGCGACGAGCAGTACTTC.

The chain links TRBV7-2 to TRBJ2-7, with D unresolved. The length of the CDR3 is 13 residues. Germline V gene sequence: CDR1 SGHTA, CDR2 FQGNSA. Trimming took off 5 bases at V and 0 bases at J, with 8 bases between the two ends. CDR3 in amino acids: CASSVPSSYEQYF. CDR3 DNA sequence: TGTGCCAGCAGCGTTCCGAGCTCCTACGAGCAGTACTTC.

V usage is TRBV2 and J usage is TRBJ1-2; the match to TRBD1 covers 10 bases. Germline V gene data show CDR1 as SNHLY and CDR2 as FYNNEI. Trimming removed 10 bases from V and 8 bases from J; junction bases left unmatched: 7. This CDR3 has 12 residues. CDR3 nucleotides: TGTGCCACCCGACAGGGGGCCGACGGCTACACCTTC. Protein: CATRQGADGYTF.